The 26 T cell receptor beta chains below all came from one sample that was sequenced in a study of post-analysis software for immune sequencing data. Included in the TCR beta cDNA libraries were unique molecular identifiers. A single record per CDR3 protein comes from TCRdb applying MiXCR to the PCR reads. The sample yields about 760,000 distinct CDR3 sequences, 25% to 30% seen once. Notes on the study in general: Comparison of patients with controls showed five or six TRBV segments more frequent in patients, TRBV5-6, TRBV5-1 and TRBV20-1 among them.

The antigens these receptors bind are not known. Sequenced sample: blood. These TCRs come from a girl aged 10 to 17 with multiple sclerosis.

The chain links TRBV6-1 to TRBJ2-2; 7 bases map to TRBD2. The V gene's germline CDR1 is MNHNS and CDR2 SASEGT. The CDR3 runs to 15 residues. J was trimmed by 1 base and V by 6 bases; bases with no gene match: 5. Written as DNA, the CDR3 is TGTGCCAGCAGAGGATGGGGGGGGAACACCGGGGAGCTGTTTTTT. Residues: CASRGWGGNTGELFF.

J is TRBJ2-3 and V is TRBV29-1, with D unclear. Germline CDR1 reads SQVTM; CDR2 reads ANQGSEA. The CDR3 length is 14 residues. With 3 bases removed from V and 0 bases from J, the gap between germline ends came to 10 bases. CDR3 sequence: CSVDLAESTDTQYF. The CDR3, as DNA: TGCAGCGTTGATCTGGCAGAGAGCACAGATACGCAGTATTTT.

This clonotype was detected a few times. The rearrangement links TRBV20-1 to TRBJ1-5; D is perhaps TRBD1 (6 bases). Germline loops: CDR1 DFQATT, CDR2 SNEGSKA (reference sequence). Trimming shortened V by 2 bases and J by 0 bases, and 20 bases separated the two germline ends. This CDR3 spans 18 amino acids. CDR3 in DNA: TGCAGTGCTAGATCTTCTGTTCCGACAGGAAATAGCAATCAGCCCCAGCATTTT. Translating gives CSARSSVPTGNSNQPQHF.

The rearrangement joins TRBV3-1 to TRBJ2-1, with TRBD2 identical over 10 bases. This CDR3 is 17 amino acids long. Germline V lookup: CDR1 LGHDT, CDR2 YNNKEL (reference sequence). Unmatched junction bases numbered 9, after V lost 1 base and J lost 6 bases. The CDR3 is CASSQGRLAGASNEQFF. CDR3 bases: TGTGCCAGCAGCCAAGGACGGCTAGCGGGAGCATCCAATGAGCAGTTCTTC.

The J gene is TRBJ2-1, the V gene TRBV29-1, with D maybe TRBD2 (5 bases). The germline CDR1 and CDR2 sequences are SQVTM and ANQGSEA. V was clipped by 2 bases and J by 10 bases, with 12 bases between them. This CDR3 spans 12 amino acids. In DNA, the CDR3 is TGCAGCGTTGAAATCCCGGGGAAAGAGCAGTTCTTC. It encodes CSVEIPGKEQFF.

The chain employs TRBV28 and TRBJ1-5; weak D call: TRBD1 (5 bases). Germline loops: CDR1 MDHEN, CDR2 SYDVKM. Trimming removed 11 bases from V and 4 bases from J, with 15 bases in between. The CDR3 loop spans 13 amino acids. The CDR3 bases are TGTGCCGGGGCCCGGAGCCCAAATCAGCCCCAGCATTTT. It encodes CAGARSPNQPQHF.

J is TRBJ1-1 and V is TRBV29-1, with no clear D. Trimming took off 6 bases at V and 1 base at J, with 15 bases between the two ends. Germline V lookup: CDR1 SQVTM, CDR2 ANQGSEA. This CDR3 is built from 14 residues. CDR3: CSVAPGQGNTEAFF. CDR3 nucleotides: TGCAGCGTCGCCCCGGGTCAAGGGAACACTGAAGCTTTCTTT.

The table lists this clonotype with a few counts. The CDR3 here is CASSLRTGPKGEKLFF. The CDR3 nucleotides read TGTGCCAGCAGTCTCAGGACAGGCCCTAAAGGCGAAAAACTGTTTTTT. J is TRBJ1-4 and V is TRBV12-3 or TRBV12-4; 7 positions match TRBD1. The V and J ends lost 5 bases and 8 bases, in that order; junction bases with no gene match: 14. This CDR3 contains 16 residues.

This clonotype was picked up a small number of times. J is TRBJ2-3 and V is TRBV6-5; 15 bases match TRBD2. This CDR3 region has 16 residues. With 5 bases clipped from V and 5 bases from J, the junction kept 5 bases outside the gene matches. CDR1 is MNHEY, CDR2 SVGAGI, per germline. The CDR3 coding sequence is TGTGCCAGCAGTACGAGGACTAGCGGGAGGGTAGATACGCAGTATTTT. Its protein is CASSTRTSGRVDTQYF.

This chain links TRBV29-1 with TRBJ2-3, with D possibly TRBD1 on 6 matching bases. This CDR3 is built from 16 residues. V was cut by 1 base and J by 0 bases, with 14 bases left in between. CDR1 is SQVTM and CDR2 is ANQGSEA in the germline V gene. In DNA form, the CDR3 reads TGCAGCGTTGAAGCCGAGGCAGGGGCTAGCACAGATACGCAGTATTTT. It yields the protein CSVEAEAGASTDTQYF.

DNA of the CDR3: TGTGCCAGCAGTTTAGGTGTGGGAGGCTCCCATAAAGATGAGCAGTTCTTC. This translates into CASSLGVGGSHKDEQFF. V is TRBV27 and J is TRBJ2-1; TRBD2 is a possible D gene (6 bases). The CDR3 totals 17 residues. Between the trimmed V and J ends, which lost 2 bases and 8 bases, there was a span of 22 bases. The germline V gene has CDR1 MNHEY and CDR2 SMNVEV (reference sequence).

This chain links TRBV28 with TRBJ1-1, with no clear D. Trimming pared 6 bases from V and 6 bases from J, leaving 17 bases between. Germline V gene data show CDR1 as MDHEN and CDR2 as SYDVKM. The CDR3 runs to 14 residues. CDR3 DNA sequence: TGTGCCAGCAGCCGCCTGGACGGAAGGGCTGAAGCTTTCTTT. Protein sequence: CASSRLDGRAEAFF. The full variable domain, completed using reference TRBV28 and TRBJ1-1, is DVKVTQSSRYLVKRTGEKVFLECVQDMDHENMFWYRQDPGLGLRLIYFSYDVKMKEKGDIPEGYSVSREKKERFSLILESASTNQTSMYLCASSRLDGRAEAFFGQGTRLTVV.

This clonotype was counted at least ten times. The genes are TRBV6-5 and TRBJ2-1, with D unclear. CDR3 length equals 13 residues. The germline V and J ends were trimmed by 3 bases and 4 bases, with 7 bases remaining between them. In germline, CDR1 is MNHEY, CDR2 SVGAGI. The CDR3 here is CASSYNGYNEQFF. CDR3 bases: TGTGCCAGCAGTTATAACGGTTACAATGAGCAGTTCTTC.

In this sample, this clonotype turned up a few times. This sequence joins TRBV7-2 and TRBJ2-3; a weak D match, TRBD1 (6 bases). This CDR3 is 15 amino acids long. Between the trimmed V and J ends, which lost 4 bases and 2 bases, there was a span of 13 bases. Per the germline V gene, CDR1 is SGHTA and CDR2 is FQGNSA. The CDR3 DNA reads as TGTGCCAGCAGCTCCCGACAGGACCCCACAGATACGCAGTATTTT. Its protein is CASSSRQDPTDTQYF.

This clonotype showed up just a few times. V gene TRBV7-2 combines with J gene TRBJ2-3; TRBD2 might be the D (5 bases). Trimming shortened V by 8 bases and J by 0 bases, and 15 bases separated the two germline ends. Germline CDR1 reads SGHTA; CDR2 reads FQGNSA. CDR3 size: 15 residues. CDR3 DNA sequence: TGTGCCAGCGGACTCAGGCAGTTTAGCACAGATACGCAGTATTTT. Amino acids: CASGLRQFSTDTQYF. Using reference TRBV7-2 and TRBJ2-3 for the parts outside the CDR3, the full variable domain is GAGVSQSPSNKVTEKGKDVELRCDPISGHTALYWYRQSLGQGLEFLIYFQGNSAPDKSGLPSDRFSAERTGGSVSTLTIQRTQQEDSAVYLCASGLRQFSTDTQYFGPGTRLTVL.

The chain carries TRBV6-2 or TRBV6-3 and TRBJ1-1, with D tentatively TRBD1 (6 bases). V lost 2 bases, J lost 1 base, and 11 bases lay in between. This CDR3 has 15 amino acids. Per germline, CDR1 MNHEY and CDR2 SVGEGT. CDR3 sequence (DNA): TGTGCCAGCAGTTACAATCTGGACAGGAACACTGAAGCTTTCTTT. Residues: CASSYNLDRNTEAFF.

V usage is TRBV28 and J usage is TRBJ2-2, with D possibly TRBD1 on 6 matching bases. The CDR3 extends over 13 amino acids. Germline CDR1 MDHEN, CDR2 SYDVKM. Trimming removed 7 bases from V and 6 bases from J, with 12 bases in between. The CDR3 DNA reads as TGTGCCAGCACCGAATCAGGGGCCGGGGAGCTGTTTTTT. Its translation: CASTESGAGELFF. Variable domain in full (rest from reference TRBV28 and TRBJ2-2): DVKVTQSSRYLVKRTGEKVFLECVQDMDHENMFWYRQDPGLGLRLIYFSYDVKMKEKGDIPEGYSVSREKKERFSLILESASTNQTSMYLCASTESGAGELFFGEGSRLTVL.

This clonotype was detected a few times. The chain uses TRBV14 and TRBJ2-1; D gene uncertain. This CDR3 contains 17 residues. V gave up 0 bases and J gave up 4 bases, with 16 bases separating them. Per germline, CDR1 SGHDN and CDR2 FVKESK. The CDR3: CASSQDLRDAVYNEQFF. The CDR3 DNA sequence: TGTGCCAGCAGCCAAGATTTAAGGGATGCGGTATACAATGAGCAGTTCTTC.

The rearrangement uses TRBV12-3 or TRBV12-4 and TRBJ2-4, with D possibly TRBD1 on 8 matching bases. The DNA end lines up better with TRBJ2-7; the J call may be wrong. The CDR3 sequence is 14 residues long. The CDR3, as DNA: TGTGCCAGCGGGAGGGACAGGTGGTCCTACGAGCAGTACTTC. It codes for CASGRDRWSYEQYF.

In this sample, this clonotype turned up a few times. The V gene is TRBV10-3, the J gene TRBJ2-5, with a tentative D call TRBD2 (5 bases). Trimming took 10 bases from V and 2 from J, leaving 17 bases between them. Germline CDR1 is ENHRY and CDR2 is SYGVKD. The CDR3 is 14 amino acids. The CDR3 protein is CASGGEWLQETQYF. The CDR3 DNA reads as TGTGCCAGTGGAGGCGAATGGCTACAAGAGACCCAGTACTTC.

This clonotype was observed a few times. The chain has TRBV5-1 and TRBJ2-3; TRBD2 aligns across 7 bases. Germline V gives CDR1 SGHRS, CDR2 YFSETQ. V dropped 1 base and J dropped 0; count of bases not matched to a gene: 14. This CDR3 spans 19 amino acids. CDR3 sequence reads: CASSLRFRSSGTSTDTQYF. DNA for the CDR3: TGCGCCAGCAGCTTGAGGTTTCGGTCTAGCGGAACTAGCACAGATACGCAGTATTTT.

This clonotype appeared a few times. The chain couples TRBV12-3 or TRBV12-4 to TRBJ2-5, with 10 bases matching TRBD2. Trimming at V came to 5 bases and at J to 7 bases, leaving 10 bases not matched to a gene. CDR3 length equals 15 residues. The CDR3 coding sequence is TGTGCCAGCAGTCTCCAAGCGGGAGGGGAGGTGACCCAGTACTTC. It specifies CASSLQAGGEVTQYF.

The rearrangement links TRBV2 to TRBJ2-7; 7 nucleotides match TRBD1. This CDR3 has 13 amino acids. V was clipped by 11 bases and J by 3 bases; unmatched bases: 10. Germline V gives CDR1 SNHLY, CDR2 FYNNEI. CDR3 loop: CAAGDSGIYEQYF. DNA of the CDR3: TGTGCCGCAGGGGACAGTGGGATCTACGAGCAGTACTTC.

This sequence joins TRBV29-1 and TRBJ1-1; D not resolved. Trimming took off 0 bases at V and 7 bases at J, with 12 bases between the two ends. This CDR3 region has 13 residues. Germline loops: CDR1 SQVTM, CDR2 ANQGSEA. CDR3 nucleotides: TGCAGCGTTGAAGAGGCGGGGATCCTTGAAGCTTTCTTT. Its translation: CSVEEAGILEAFF.

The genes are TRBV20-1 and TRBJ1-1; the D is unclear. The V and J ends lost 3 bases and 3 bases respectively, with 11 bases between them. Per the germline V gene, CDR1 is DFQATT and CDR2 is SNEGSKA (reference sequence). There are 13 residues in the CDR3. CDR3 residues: CSASLSGHTEAFF. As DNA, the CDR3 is TGCAGTGCTAGCCTTAGTGGACACACTGAAGCTTTCTTT.

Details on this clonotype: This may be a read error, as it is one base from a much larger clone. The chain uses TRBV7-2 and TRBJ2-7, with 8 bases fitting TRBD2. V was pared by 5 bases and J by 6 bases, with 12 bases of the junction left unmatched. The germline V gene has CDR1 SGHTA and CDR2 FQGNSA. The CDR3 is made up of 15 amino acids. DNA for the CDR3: TGTGCCAGCAGCCAGAACCCGGGACTAGGCGGCGAGCAGTACTTC. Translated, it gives CASSQNPGLGGEQYF.